The 2 T cell receptor beta chains given below trace back to one sample, sequenced in a study of CD8 T cells in ankylosing spondylitis. Each CDR3 protein is one row after TCRdb ran MiXCR on the 5' RACE reads. The sample consists of about 69,000 distinct CDR3 sequences, about 5.7% of them appearing once. The specimen was blood, either unsorted or a sorted T cell fraction (not recorded which). All receptors derive from a male donor with ankylosing spondylitis or in good health (not recorded which).

This clonotype was picked up many times. V is TRBV11-2 and J is TRBJ2-5, with 8 positions matching TRBD2. The germline V gene has CDR1 SGHAT and CDR2 FQNNGV. The V and J ends lost 6 bases and 2 bases, in that order; junction bases with no gene match: 8. The CDR3 runs to 15 residues. The CDR3 reads CASSLTSGYQETQYF. The CDR3 region has the DNA TGTGCCAGCAGTCTCACTAGCGGATATCAAGAGACCCAGTACTTC.

The sample holds many counts of this clonotype. The chain is built from TRBV20-1 and TRBJ2-5; unclear D gene. The CDR3 consists of 12 residues. Germline assignment: CDR1 DFQATT and CDR2 SNEGSKA (reference sequence). The V end lost 3 bases, the J end lost 9 bases, and 14 bases lay between the germline ends. The CDR3: CSASRQAPAQYF. CDR3 DNA: TGCAGTGCTAGTAGGCAGGCGCCGGCCCAGTACTTC.